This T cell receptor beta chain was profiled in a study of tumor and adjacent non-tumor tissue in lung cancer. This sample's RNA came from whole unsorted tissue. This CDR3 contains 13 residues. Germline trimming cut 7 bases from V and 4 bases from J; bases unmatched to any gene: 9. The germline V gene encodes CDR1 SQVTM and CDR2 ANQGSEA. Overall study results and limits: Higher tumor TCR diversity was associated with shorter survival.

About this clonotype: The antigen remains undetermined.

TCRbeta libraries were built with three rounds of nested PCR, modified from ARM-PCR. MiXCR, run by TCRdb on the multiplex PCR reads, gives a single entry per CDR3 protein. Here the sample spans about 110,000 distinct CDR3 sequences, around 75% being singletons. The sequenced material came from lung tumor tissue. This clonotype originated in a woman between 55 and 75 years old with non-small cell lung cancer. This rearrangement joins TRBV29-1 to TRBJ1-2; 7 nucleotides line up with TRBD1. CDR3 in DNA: TGCAGCGGGTCGGTGACAGGGAGCTATGGCTACACCTTC. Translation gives CSGSVTGSYGYTF.